Listed here is a single T cell receptor beta chain. A read error may be the cause here, since a much bigger clone is one base away. These data are taken from a study of blood T cells in healthy people across ages. Study-wide background: About one barcoded TCR beta cDNA was captured per two T cells.

Trimming pared 3 bases from V and 4 bases from J, leaving 10 bases between. Germline V lookup: CDR1 SGDLS, CDR2 YYNGEE. CDR3 length: 13 amino acids. Isolation per sample recovered at least 6 million PBMCs. Sample-barcoded 5' priming and a J-beta primer mix drove a second PCR of about 7 to 12 cycles. TCRdb fed the 5' RACE reads into MiXCR, producing one record per CDR3 protein. The data show fewer than 2,000,000 distinct CDR3 sequences, about 35% seen once. Input material: blood. This chain joins TRBV9 and TRBJ2-5; D is ambiguous. This TCR was recovered from a woman younger than 45 in good health. CDR3 protein: CASSAEVGETQYF. CDR3 sequence (DNA): TGTGCCAGCAGCGCAGAGGTGGGAGAGACCCAGTACTTC. The full variable domain, rest sourced from reference TRBV9 and TRBJ2-5, is DSGVTQTPKHLITATGQRVTLRCSPRSGDLSVYWYQQSLDQGLQFLIQYYNGEERAKGNILERFSAQQFPDLHSELNLSSLELGDSALYFCASSAEVGETQYFGPGTRLLVL.